The T cell receptor beta chain under discussion was sequenced for a study of T cell clonotyping in hematopoietic cell transplantation. Study-wide points: Few recipient clonotypes overlapped donors; over 95% were de novo at given depth.

TCRdb's copy holds only in-frame clones and misses some; the assay was immunoSEQ multiplex PCR. The sample lists approximately 6,900 clones, approximately 90% occurring once. Blood collection times were about day -28 and days 30, 100, 180 posttransplant. Notes on this clone: What it recognizes is unknown.

This CDR3 has 14 residues. Germline assignment: CDR1 MDHEN and CDR2 SYDVKM. V lost 8 bases to trimming and J lost 2 bases; unmatched junction nucleotides: 5. The gene calls are TRBV28 and TRBJ2-1, with 8 bases identical to TRBD2. The sequence was collected from a female patient in her fifties or sixties who had an allogeneic stem cell transplant from an unrelated donor, so the T cells may come from the graft donor. Some clones in this sample may be carry-over from other donors' samples. This specimen was PBMCs, taken 30 days after allogeneic stem cell transplant. DNA for the CDR3: TGTGCCAGCCTCGGGGGGGCCCCCTACAATGAGCAGTTCTTC. Amino acids: CASLGGAPYNEQFF.